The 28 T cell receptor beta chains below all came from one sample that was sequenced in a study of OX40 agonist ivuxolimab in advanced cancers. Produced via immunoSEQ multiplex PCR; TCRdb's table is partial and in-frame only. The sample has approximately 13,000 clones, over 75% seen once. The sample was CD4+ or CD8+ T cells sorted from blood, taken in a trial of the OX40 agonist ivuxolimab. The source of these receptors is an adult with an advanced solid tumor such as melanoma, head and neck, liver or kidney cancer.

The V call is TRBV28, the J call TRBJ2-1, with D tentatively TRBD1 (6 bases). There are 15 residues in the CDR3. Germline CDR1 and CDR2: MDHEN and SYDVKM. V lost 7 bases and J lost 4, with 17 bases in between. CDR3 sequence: CASNIGTFVYNEQFF. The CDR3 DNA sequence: TGTGCCAGCAACATTGGGACATTCGTATACAATGAGCAGTTCTTC.

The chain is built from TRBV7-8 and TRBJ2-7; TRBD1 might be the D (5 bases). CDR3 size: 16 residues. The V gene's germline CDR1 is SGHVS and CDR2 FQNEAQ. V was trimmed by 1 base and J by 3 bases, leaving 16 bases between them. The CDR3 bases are TGTGCCAGCAGCTTAGGGACAAGGGCGTATTTCTACGAGCAGTACTTC. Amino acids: CASSLGTRAYFYEQYF.

The CDR3 DNA reads as TGTGCCAGCAGCGCCCCGGGACAGCTACCCACAGATACGCAGTATTTT. Residues: CASSAPGQLPTDTQYF. The V call is TRBV7-2, the J call TRBJ2-3, with 7 positions matching TRBD1. Germline V gene sequence: CDR1 SGHTA, CDR2 FQGNSA. Trimming cost V 5 bases and J 2 bases; bases outside gene matches: 10. The length of the CDR3 is 16 residues. The complete variable domain, with remaining parts taken from reference TRBV7-2 and TRBJ2-3, reads GAGVSQSPSNKVTEKGKDVELRCDPISGHTALYWYRQSLGQGLEFLIYFQGNSAPDKSGLPSDRFSAERTGGSVSTLTIQRTQQEDSAVYLCASSAPGQLPTDTQYFGPGTRLTVL.

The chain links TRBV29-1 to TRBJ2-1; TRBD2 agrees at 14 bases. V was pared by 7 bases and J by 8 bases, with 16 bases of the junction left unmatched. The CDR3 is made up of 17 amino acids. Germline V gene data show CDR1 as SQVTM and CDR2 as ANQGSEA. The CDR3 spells CSARPLTSGRAFDEQFF. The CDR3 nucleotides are TGCAGCGCCAGACCTCTGACTAGCGGGAGGGCCTTCGATGAGCAGTTCTTC.

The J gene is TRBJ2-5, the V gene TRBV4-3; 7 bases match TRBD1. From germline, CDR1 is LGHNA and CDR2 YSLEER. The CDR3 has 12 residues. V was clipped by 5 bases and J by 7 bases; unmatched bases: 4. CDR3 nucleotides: TGCGCCAGCAGCTTAGGGGGCGGGACCCAGTACTTC. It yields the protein CASSLGGGTQYF.

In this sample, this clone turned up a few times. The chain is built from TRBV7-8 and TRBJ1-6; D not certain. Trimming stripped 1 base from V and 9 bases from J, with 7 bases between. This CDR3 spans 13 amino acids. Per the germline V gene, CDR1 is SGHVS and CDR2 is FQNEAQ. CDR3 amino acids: CASSLERSSPLHF. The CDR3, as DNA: TGTGCCAGCAGCTTAGAGAGGAGTTCACCCCTCCACTTT.

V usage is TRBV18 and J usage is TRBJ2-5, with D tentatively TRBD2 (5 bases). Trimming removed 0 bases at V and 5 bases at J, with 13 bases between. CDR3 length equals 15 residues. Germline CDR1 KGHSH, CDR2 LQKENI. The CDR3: CASSPPRAGRETQYF. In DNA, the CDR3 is TGTGCCAGCTCACCACCGAGGGCCGGACGGGAGACCCAGTACTTC.

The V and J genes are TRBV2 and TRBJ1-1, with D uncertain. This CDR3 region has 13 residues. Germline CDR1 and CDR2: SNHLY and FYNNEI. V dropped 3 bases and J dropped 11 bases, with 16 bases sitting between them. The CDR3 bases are TGTGCCAGCAGTGACGCAACCTGGGTCGGGGCTTTCTTT. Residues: CASSDATWVGAFF.

The CDR3 bases are TGTGCCAGCAGCGGGACTCTCACCCTTACCGGGGAGCTGTTTTTT. As protein: CASSGTLTLTGELFF. V and J are TRBV7-9 and TRBJ2-2, with D tentatively TRBD2 (6 bases). CDR3 length: 15 amino acids. V shed 5 bases and J shed 5 bases, with 15 bases lying between them. CDR1 is SEHNR, CDR2 FQNEAQ, per germline (reference sequence). The complete variable domain, with remaining parts taken from reference TRBV7-9 and TRBJ2-2, reads DTGVSQNPRHKITKRGQNVTFRCDPISEHNRLYWYRQTLGQGPEFLTYFQNEAQLEKSRLLSDRFSAERPKGSFSTLEIQRTEQGDSAMYLCASSGTLTLTGELFFGEGSRLTVL.

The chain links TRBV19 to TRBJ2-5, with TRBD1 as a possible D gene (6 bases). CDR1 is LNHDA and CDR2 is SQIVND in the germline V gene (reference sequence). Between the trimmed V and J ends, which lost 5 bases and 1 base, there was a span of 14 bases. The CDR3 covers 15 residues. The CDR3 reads CASSAGGGAQETQYF. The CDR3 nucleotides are TGTGCCAGTAGTGCTGGGGGCGGAGCCCAAGAGACCCAGTACTTC.

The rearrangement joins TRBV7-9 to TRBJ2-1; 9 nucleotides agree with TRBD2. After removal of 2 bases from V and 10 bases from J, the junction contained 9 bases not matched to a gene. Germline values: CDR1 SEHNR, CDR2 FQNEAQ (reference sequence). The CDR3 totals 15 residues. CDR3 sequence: CASSLTMGLAREQFF. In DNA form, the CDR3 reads TGTGCCAGCAGCTTAACGATGGGACTAGCTAGGGAGCAGTTCTTC.

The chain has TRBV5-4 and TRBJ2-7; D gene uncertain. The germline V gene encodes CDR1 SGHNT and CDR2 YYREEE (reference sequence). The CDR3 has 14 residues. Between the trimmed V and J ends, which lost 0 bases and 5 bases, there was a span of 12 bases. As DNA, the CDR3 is TGTGCCAGCAGCTTGGGCCGGGCCCCTGACGAGCAGTACTTC. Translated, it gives CASSLGRAPDEQYF.

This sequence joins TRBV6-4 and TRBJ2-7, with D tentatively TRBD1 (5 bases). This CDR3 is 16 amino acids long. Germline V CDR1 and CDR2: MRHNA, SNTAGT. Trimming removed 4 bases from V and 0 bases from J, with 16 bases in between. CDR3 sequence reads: CASSAPDRRLSYEQYF. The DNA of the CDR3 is TGTGCCAGCAGTGCCCCAGACAGACGACTCTCCTACGAGCAGTACTTC.

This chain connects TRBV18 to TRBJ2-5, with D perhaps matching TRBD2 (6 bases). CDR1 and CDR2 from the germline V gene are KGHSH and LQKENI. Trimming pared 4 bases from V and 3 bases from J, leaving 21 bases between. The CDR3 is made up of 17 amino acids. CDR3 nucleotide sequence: TGTGCCAGCTCACGCCAACAAAGGCAGGGAGGTGAAGAGACCCAGTACTTC. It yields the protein CASSRQQRQGGEETQYF.

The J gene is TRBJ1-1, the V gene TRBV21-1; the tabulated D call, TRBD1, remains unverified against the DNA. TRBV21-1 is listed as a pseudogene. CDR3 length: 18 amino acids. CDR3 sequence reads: CASSSRPQGPDLNTEAFF. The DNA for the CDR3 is TGTGCCAGCAGCTCGAGGCCACAGGGGCCCGACCTGAACACTGAAGCTTTCTTT.

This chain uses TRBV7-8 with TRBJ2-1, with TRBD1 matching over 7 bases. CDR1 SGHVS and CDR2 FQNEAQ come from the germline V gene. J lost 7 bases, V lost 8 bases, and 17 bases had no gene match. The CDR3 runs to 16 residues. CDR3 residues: CASGDGRDRPRNEQFF. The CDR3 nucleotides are TGTGCCAGCGGTGATGGCCGGGACAGACCTCGGAATGAGCAGTTCTTC.

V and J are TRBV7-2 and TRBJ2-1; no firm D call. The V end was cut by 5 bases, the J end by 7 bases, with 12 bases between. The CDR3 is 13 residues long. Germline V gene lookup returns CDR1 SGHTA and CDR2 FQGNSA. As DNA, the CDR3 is TGTGCCAGCAGCCCCTTCACTGGTAATGAGCAGTTCTTC. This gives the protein CASSPFTGNEQFF.

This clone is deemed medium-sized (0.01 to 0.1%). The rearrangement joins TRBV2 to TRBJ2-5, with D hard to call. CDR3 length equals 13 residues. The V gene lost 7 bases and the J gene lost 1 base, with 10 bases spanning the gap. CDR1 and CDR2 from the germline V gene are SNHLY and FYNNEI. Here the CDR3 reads CASNEWSQETQYF. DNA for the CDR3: TGTGCCAGCAATGAGTGGTCCCAAGAGACCCAGTACTTC.

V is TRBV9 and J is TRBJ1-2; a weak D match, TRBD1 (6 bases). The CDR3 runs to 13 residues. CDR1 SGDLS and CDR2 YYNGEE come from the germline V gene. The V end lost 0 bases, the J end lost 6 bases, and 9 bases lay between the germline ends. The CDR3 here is CASSVATGHGYTF. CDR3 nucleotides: TGTGCCAGCAGCGTAGCCACAGGGCATGGCTACACCTTC.

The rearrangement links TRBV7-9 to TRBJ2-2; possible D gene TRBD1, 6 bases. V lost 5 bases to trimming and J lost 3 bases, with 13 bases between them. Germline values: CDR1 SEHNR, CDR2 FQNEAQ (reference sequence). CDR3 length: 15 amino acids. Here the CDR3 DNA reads TGTGCCAGCAGCCCTACAGGGCAACACACCGGGGAGCTGTTTTTT. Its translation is CASSPTGQHTGELFF.

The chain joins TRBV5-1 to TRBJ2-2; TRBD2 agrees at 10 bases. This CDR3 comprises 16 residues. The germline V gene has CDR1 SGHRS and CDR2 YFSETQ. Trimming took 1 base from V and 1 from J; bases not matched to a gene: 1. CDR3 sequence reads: CASSLTSGVNTGELFF. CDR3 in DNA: TGCGCCAGCAGCTTGACTAGCGGGGTGAACACCGGGGAGCTGTTTTTT.

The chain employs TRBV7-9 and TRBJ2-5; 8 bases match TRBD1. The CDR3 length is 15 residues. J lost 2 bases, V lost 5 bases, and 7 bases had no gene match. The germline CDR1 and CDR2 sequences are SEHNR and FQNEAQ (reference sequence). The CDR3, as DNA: TGTGCCAGCAGCAATCGACAGGGGAGACAAGAGACCCAGTACTTC. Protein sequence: CASSNRQGRQETQYF.

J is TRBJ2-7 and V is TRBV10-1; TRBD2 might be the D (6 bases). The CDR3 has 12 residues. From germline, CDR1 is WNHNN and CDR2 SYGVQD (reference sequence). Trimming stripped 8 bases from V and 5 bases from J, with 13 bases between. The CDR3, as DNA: TGCGCCAGCTGGCCTAGCGCCCACGAGCAGTACTTC. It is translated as CASWPSAHEQYF.

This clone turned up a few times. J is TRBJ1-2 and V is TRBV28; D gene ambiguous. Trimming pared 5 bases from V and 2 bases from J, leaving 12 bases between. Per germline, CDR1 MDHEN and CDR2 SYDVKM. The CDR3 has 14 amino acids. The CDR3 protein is CASSPINNNYGYTF. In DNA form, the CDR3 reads TGTGCCAGCAGTCCGATCAATAACAACTATGGCTACACCTTC.

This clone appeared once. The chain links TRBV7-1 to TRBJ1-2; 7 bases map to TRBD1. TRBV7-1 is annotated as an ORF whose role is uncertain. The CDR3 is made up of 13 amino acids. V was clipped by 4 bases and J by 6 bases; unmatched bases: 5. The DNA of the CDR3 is TGTGCCAGCAGCTTCTTGGGACAGAATGGCTACACCTTC. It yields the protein CASSFLGQNGYTF.

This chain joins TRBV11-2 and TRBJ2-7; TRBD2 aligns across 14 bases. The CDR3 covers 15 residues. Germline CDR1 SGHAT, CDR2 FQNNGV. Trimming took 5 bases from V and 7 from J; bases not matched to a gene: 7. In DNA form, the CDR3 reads TGTGCCAGCAGCAACCAGGGACTAGCGGGAGTGGAGCAGTACTTC. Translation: CASSNQGLAGVEQYF.

The CDR3 loop is CASSLGRGRTRTYEQYF. CDR3 sequence (DNA): TGTGCCAGCAGCTTAGGTAGAGGCCGGACAAGGACCTACGAGCAGTACTTC. The chain carries TRBV7-9 and TRBJ2-7; weak D call: TRBD1 (5 bases). V was pared by 1 base and J by 2 bases, with 18 bases between. The CDR3 totals 17 residues. Per germline, CDR1 SEHNR and CDR2 FQNEAQ (reference sequence).

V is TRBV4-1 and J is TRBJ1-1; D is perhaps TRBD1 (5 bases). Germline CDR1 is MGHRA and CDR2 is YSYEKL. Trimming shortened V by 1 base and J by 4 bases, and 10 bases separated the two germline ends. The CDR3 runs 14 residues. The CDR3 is CASSQGGEGTEAFF. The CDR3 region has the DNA TGCGCCAGCAGCCAAGGGGGGGAAGGCACTGAAGCTTTCTTT.